This T cell receptor (beta chain) is drawn from a study of blood T cells in healthy people across ages. Findings and caveats of the study: Researchers said unsorted PBMCs prevented a conclusive naive versus antigen-experienced comparison.

This clonotype was detected only a few times. What it binds is not known. The length of the CDR3 is 15 residues. The germline V gene encodes CDR1 SGHRS and CDR2 YFSETQ. Then a second PCR, running about 6 to 11 cycles, was carried out with a sample-barcoded 5' primer and a J-beta primer mix. Researchers report that each sample yielded at least 3 million CDR3-containing paired-end reads. MiXCR, run by TCRdb on the 5' RACE reads, gives a single entry per CDR3 protein. The sample lists 1.5 million to 2 million distinct CDR3 sequences; almost 35% were seen once. Sequenced sample: blood. The sequence derives from a woman aged 30 to 39 in good health. The chain employs TRBV5-1 and TRBJ2-4; the match to TRBD2 covers 7 bases. The end of the DNA aligns better with TRBJ2-7, so the J call may be wrong. CDR3 amino acids: CASKFRGEVAYEQYF. The CDR3, as DNA: TGCGCCAGCAAGTTCCGGGGGGAGGTCGCCTACGAGCAGTACTTC.